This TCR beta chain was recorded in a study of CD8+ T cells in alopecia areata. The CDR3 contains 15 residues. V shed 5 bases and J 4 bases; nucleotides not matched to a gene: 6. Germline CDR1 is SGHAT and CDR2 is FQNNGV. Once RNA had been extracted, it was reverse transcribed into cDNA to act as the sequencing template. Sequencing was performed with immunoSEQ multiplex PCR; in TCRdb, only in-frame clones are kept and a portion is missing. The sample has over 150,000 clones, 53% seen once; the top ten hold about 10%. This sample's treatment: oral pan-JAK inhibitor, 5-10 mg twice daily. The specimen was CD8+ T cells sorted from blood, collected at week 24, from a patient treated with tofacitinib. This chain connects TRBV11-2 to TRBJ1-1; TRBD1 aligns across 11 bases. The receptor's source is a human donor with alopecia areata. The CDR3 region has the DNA TGTGCCAGCAGCGGAATGGGACAGGGGGTCACTGAAGCTTTCTTT. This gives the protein CASSGMGQGVTEAFF. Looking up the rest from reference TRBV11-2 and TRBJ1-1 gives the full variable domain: EAGVAQSPRYKIIEKRQSVAFWCNPISGHATLYWYQQILGQGPKLLIQFQNNGVVDDSQLPKDRFSAERLKGVDSTLKIQPAKLEDSAVYLCASSGMGQGVTEAFFGQGTRLTVV.